This TCR beta chain was identified during a study of T-cell reconstitution after alpha-beta-depleted transplantation in children. General observations from the study: Reportedly, only several hundred clones from non-depleted graft cells drove alpha-beta T-cell counts at about two months. There were some patients whose high TCRbeta diversity at day 60 came from surviving recipient T cells and thymic progenitors. T-cell counts and diversity at one year following transplant were attributed mainly to newly produced T cells.

For TCRbeta, the library was prepared with unique molecular identifiers. Each CDR3 protein gets one entry after TCRdb re-called the PCR reads with MiXCR. Among around 30,000 distinct CDR3 sequences listed, about 6% were seen once. The CDR3 is 13 residues long. Germline loops: CDR1 SEHNR, CDR2 FQNEAQ (reference sequence). Between the trimmed V and J ends, which lost 5 bases and 5 bases, there was a span of 12 bases. This clonotype was observed at least ten times. Its cognate antigen is unknown. The sequencing here drew on peripheral blood, taken 60 days after TCRalphabeta/CD19-depleted stem cell transplant. This receptor was obtained from a child less than two years old who had a stem cell transplant for acute myeloid leukemia, so the T cells may come from the graft donor. The chain is built from TRBV7-9 and TRBJ1-1; D may be TRBD1 (5 bases). The CDR3 loop is CASSQGRQTEAFF. CDR3 coding DNA: TGTGCCAGCAGCCAGGGACGGCAAACTGAAGCTTTCTTT.